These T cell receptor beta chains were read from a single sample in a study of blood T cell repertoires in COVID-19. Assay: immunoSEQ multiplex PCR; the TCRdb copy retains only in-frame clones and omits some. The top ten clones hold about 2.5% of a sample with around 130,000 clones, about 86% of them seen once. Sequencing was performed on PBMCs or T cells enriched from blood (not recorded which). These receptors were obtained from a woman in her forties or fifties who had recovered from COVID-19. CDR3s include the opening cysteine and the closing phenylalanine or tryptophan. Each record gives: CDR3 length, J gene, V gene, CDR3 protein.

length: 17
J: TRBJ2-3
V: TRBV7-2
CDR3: CASTLPLAGTSTDTQYF

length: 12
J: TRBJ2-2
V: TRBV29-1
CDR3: CSVQGATGELFF

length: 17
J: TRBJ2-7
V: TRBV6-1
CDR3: CASSDPGAWGGSYEQYF

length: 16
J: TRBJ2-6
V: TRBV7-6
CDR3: CASSPFPRSGANVLTF

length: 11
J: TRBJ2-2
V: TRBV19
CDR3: CASRIRVELFF

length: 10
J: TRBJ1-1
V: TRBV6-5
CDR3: CASRNTEAFF

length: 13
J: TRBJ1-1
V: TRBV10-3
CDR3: CAIMLRMNTEAFF

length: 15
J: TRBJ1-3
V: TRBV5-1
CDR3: CARPLTGQAGNTIYF

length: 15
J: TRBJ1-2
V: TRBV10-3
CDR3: CAISAGTAGDYGYTF

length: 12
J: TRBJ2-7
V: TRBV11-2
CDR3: CASSLTVYEQYF